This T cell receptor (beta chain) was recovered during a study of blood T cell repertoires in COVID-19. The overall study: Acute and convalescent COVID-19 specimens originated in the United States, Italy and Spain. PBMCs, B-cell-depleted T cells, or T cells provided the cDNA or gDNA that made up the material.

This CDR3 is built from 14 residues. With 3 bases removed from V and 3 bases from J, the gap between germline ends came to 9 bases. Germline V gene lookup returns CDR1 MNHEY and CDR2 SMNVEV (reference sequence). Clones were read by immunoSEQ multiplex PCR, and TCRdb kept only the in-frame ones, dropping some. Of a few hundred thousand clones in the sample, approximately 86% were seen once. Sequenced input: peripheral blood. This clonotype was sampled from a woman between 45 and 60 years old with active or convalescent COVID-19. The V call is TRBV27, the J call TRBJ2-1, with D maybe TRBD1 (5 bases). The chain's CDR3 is CASSLITGYNEQFF. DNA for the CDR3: TGTGCCAGCAGTTTGATAACAGGCTACAATGAGCAGTTCTTC.